This T cell receptor (beta chain) was recorded in a study of blood T cell repertoires in COVID-19. Study summary: The United States, Italy and Spain provided the acute and convalescent COVID-19 samples. PBMCs, B-cell-depleted T cells, or T cells provided the cDNA or gDNA that made up the material.

The CDR3 is made up of 14 amino acids. Germline V gives CDR1 SGHTA, CDR2 FQGNSA. V dropped 6 bases and J dropped 1; count of bases not matched to a gene: 3. Under the authors' procedure: The assay estimated nucleated cells by amplifying reference gene primers. Some clones are missing from TCRdb's copy, which holds only in-frame ones; the method was immunoSEQ multiplex PCR. V, J and clone size derive from that table, while D and trimming were established from the DNA sequence. The profile shows around 130,000 clones, 70% to 90% of them singletons. V usage is TRBV7-2 and J usage is TRBJ2-1; 7 bases line up with TRBD2. The TCR was taken from a man between 60 and 75 years old with acute or convalescent COVID-19. Sequencing was performed on peripheral blood. CDR3 protein: CASRGSGSYNEQFF. The CDR3 DNA sequence: TGTGCCAGCAGGGGTAGCGGGTCCTACAATGAGCAGTTCTTC.